This paragraph covers one TCR beta chain sequence. Its target is unknown. The V and J ends lost 6 bases and 4 bases respectively, with 12 bases between them. Germline values: CDR1 SNHLY, CDR2 FYNNEI. The CDR3 sequence is 13 residues long. This specimen belongs to a study of cytomegalovirus exposure and HLA in healthy donors. It was with 60 Vbeta and 13 Jbeta primers that the PCR ran. Profiled with immunoSEQ multiplex PCR; TCRdb holds only in-frame clones, not every one. Of some 140,000 clones listed, around 77% are singletons. General study findings and limits: Later examination showed HLA-associated TCR beta chains had greater clonal expansion than equally common others.

The specimen sequenced was PBMCs. This TCR was recovered from a man aged 25 to 40 in good health and CMV-seronegative. The chain has TRBV2 and TRBJ1-2; D not resolved. DNA for the CDR3: TGTGCCAGCAGAACTGCCGAATTCTATGGCTACACCTTC. As protein: CASRTAEFYGYTF.